Included here is one T cell receptor (beta chain) sequence, with context. Its antigen is undetermined. The assay was immunoSEQ multiplex PCR, and TCRdb's table has in-frame clones only and misses some. The table lists some 96,000 clones, approximately 83% of them singletons. CDR1 is MGHDK and CDR2 is SYGVNS in the germline V gene. CDR3 length: 17 residues. Trimming took 6 bases from V and 3 from J, leaving 21 bases between them. All trial patients relapsed after autologous stem cell transplantation. This sample is drawn from a study of PD-1 blockade in classical Hodgkin lymphoma. General study points: Initiation of nivolumab under 1 year after ASCT led to exclusion of patients. TCR diversity rose significantly by C4D1 in CD4+ but not CD8+ cells.

The V and J genes are TRBV25-1 and TRBJ2-1; D call uncertain. Sequences were derived from peripheral blood mononuclear cells (PBMCs), sampled at baseline. The TCR comes from a human donor with classical Hodgkin lymphoma. The CDR3 nucleotides read TGTGCCAGCAGCCCCCCATTCGGCAGGCCCCTCTACAATGAGCAGTTCTTC. This sequence encodes CASSPPFGRPLYNEQFF. The complete variable domain, with remaining parts taken from reference TRBV25-1 and TRBJ2-1, reads EADIYQTPRYLVIGTGKKITLECSQTMGHDKMYWYQQDPGMELHLIHYSYGVNSTEKGDLSSESTVSRIRTEHFPLTLESARPSHTSQYLCASSPPFGRPLYNEQFFGPGTRLTVL.